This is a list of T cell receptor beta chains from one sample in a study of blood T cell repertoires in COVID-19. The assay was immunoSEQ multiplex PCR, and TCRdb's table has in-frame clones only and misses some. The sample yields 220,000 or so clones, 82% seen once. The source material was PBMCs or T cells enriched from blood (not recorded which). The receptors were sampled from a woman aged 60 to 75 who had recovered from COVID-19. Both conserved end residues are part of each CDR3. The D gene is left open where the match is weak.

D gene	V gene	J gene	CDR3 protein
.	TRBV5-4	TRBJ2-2	CASGGGRWGGELFF
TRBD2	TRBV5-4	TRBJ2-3	CASSPDSGIGSDTQYF
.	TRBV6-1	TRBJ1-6	CASSEIPPQGVFNSPLHF
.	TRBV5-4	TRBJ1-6	CASSPGRVYNSPLHF
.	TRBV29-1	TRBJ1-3	CSVVGSSGNTIYF
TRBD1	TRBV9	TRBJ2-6	CASSVTGTGVGANVLTF
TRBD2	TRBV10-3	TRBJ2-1	CAISDSGLAGVNEQFF
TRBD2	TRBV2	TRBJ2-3	CASKLAGAPDTQYF
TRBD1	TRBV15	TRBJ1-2	CATSRPTGAGYGYTF
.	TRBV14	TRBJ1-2	CASSQDTYGGYGYTF
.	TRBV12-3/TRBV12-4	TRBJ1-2	CASSFFGRGYTF
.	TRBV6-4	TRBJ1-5	CASSPEVYQPQHF
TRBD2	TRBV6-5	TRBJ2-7	CASSYPSGGAYEQYF
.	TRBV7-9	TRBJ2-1	CASSSLRGGLDEQFF
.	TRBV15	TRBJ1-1	CATKNGDTEAFF
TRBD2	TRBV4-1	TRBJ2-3	CASSRLAGVPTDTQYF
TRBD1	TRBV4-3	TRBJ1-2	CASSQIAGQGGGGYTF
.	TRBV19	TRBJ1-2	CASSIGGGPAVANYGYTF
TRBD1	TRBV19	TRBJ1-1	CASRGQGIEAFF
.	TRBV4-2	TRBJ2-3	CASNPDSEATTDTQYF
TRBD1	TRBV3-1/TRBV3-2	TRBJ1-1	CASSKGQQNTEAFF
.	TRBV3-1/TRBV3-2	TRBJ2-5	CASSQDFSVYGALQETQYF
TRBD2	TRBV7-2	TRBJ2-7	CASRPGTSGDEQYF
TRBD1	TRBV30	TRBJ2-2	CAWRPQGAGGELFF
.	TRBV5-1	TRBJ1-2	CASSAIPARRETNYGYTF
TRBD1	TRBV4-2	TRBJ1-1	CASSQEGQGYTEAFF
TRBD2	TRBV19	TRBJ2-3	CASSRAGVRTDTQYF
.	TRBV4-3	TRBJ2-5	CASSQELVQETQYF
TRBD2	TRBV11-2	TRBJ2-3	CASSRREGARTDTQYF
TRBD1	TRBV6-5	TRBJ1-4	CASRSRQGEKLFF
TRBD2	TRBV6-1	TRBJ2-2	CASSVPTSGLRTGELFF
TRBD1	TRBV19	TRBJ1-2	CASSTKQGAKGYTF
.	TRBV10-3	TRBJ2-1	CAISVRGSARAVSYNEQFF
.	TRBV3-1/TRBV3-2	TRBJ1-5	CASSPRGTAYNQPQHF
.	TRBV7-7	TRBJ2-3	CASSLAGGFTDTQYF
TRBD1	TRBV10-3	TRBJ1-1	CAISEGQENTEAFF
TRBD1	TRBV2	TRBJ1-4	CASKGQGWTNEKLFF
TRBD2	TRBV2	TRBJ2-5	CASSGTSGRGETQYF
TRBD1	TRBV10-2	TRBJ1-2	CASSLSQGAQNGYTF
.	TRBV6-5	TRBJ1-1	CASSSSSQGMNTEAFF
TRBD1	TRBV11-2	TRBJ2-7	CASSQGTVGYEQYF
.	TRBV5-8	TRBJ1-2	CASSASGYGYTF
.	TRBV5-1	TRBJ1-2	CASSTTGRYGYTF
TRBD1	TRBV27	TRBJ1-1	CASSSSTGTGNTEAFF
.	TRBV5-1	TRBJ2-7	CASNRENSYEQYF
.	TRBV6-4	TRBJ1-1	CASAVGVGGNTEAFF
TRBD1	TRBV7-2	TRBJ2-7	CASSSRPGTGFYEQYF
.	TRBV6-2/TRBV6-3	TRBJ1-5	CASSLIGGGNQPQHF
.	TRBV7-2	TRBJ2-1	CASSWGLQEQFF
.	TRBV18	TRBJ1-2	CASSNQARSRGYTF